The clone carrying this TCR beta chain was counted at least ten times. This sample was taken from a study of T cells in Graves' hyperthyroidism and ophthalmopathy. Template material for amplifying TCR beta CDR3 regions consisted of RNA transcripts. When the TCR CDR3 underwent first-round RT-PCR, the HTBI primer set was used. TCRdb passed the multiplex PCR reads through MiXCR, listing each CDR3 protein once. The table includes fewer than 550,000 distinct CDR3 sequences, 15% to 17% detected once. Deletions cut 0 bases from V and 7 bases from J, with 9 bases between. Germline CDR1 reads WNHNN; CDR2 reads SYGVQD (reference sequence). The CDR3 covers 13 residues.

Sequencing was performed on blood. The chain uses TRBV10-1 and TRBJ1-2; no reliable D call. This clonotype originated in a woman between 18 and 29 years old with Graves' hyperthyroidism. The CDR3 bases are TGCGCCAGCAGTGAGTCCGAAGGCCGTGGCTACACCTTC. Translating gives CASSESEGRGYTF.